The T cell receptor beta chain under discussion was sequenced for a study of T-cell memory formation after mild COVID-19. Via MiXCR, TCRdb re-called the 5' RACE reads, giving one row per CDR3 protein. The sample includes 450,000 or so distinct CDR3 sequences, 20% of them seen just once. V was clipped by 5 bases and J by 4 bases, with 15 bases between them. The length of the CDR3 is 15 residues. This TCR was recovered from an adult woman who had mild COVID-19 (a few samples of this study predate the infection). Cell type and time point are not known. The genes are TRBV12-3 or TRBV12-4 and TRBJ2-1; D possibly corresponds to TRBD1 (5 bases). The sequenced material came from PBMCs or a T cell subset sorted from them (not recorded which). The chain's CDR3 is CASSQTISGYNEQFF. For the CDR3, the DNA is TGTGCCAGCAGTCAAACTATTTCAGGGTACAATGAGCAGTTCTTC.